This TCR beta chain is from a study of T cells in Graves' hyperthyroidism and ophthalmopathy. On the study more broadly: Once the initial diagnosis was made, peripheral blood was obtained before any treatment. Findings of the study overall: Within blood appeared most thyroid clonotypes that had expanded above 0.001.

The source material, RNA transcripts, was used to amplify TCR beta CDR3 regions. The TCR CDR3 was amplified in a first-round RT-PCR using the HTBI primer set. TCRdb independently ran MiXCR on the multiplex PCR reads; one entry per CDR3 protein. Of over 400,000 distinct CDR3 sequences in the sample, roughly 15% are singletons; the top ten hold less than 15%. About this clonotype: Antigen unknown.

Exclusion of a patient resulted from uncontrolled infection, other autoimmune disease, pregnancy or lactation. The sample was blood. The origin of this receptor is a man aged 18 to 30 with Graves' ophthalmopathy.

CDR3 sequence: CASSPPRARRTDTQYF. Written as DNA, the CDR3 is TGTGCCAGCAGCCCGCCCCGAGCTAGACGCACAGATACGCAGTATTTT. The chain combines TRBV13 with TRBJ2-3; no reliable D call. Germline V gives CDR1 PRHDT, CDR2 FYEKMQ (reference sequence). The CDR3 sequence is 16 residues long. The germline V and J ends were trimmed by 5 bases and 1 base, with 16 bases remaining between them.